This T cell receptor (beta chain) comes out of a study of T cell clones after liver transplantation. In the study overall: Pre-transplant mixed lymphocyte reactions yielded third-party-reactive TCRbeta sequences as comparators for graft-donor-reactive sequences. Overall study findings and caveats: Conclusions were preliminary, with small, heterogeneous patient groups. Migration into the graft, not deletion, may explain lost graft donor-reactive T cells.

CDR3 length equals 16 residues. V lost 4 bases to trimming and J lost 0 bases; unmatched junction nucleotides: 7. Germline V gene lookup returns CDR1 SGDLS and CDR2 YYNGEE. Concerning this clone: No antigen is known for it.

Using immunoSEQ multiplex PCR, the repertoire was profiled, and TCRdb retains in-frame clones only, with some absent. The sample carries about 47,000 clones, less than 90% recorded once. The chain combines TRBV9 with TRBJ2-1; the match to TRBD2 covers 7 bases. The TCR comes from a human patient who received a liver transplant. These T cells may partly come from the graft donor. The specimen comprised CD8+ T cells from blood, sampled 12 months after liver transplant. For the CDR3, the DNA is TGTGCCAGCAGCATCCTTGGGGGGGGCTCCTACAATGAGCAGTTCTTC. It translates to CASSILGGGSYNEQFF.